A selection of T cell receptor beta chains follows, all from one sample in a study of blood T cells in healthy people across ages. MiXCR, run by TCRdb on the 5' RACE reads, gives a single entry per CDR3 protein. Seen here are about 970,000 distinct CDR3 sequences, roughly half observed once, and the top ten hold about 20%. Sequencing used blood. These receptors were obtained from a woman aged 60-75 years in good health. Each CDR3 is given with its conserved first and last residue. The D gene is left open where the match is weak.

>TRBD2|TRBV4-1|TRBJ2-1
CASSQGGTSGSRYNEQFF
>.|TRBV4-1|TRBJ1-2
CASSHRGSYGYTF
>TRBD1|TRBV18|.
CASSPFRGREETQYF
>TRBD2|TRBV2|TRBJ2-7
CASSEFLAGRDEQYF
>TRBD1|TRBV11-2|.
CASSPRRGHYYEQYF
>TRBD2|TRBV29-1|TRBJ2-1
CSTWTSGSSYNEQFF
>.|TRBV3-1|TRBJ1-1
CASSQEPQGKVSTEAFF
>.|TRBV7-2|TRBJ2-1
CASSLLGENSYNEQFF
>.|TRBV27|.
CASSPFGREQYF
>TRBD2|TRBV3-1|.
CASVPGLAGVVGTQYF
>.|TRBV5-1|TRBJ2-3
CASSLMVAEDTQYF
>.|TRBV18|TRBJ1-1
CASSPVSGHTEAFF
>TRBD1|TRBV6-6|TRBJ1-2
CASSPGTGGRGYTF
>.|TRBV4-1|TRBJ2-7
CASSQELGRKRGEQYF
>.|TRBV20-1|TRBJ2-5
CSARETDYQETQYF
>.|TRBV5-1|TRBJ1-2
CASSLDDSDYGYTF
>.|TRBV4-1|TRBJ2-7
CASSQGVGYEQYF
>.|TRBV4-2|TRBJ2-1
CASSPQPAREGNGEQFF
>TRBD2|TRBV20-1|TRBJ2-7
CSARVDLAGGPYEQYF
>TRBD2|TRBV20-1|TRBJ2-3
CSATSGTGDTQYF
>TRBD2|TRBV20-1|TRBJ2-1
CSARDPGRAWNEQFF
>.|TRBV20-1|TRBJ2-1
CSAPSIQDNEQFF
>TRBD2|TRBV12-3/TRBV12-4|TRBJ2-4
CASSARDYGGIRYF
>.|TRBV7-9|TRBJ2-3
CASSLARLGTDTQYF
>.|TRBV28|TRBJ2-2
CASSFPRDSNTGELFF
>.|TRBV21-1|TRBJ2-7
CASSKDPPMYF
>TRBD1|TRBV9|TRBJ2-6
CASSIGQGGVLTF
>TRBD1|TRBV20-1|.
CSASLDRGLPEQYF
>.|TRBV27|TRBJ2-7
CASSLSQDYEQYF
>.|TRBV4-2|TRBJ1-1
CASSQEGSPGRATEAFF
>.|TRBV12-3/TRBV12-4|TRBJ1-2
CASTTGRNYGYTF
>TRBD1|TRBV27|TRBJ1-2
CASSLSPVDRDGYTF
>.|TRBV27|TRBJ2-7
CASSSGTHAYEQYF
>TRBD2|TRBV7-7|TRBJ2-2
CASSPEGAGDVSGELFF
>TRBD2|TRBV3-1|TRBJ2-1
CASSQGAGVIYNEQFF
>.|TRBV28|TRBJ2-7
CASSLFERAYNEQYF